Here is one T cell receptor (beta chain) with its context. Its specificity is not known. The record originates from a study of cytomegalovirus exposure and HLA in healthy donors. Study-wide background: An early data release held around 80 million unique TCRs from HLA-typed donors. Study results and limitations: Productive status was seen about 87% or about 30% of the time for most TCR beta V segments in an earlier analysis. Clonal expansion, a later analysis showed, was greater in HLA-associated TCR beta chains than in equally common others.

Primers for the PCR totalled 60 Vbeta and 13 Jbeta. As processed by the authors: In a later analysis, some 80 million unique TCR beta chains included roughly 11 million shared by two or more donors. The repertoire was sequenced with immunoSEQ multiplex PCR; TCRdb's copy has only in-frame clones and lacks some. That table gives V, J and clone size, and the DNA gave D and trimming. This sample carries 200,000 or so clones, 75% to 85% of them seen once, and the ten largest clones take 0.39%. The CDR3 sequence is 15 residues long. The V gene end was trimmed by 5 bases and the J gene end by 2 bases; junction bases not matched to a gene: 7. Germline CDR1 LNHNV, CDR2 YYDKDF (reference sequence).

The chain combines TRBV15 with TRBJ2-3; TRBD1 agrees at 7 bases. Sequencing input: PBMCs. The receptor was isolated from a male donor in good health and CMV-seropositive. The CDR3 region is CATSGITGVTDTQYF. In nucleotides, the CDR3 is TGTGCCACCAGCGGAATCACAGGGGTCACAGATACGCAGTATTTT.